Below are 5 T cell receptor beta chains sequenced from a single sample in a study. TCRdb recomputed calls from the 5' RACE reads with MiXCR, one row per CDR3 protein. Found here are about 43,000 distinct CDR3 sequences, more than 20% of them singletons; the top ten hold about 3.9%. The sorted Tregs were CD4+CD25+CD127-/low cells. Sequencing was performed on Tregs sorted from a lymph node. The receptor set was obtained from a female donor with breast cancer.

The sample holds a few counts of this clonotype. This sequence joins TRBV7-8 and TRBJ2-1, with TRBD2 as a possible D gene (5 bases). CDR1 and CDR2 (germline): SGHVS, FQNEAQ. The CDR3 sequence is 15 residues long. V lost 6 bases and J 0 bases, leaving 12 bases between the germline ends. This CDR3 reads CASRRLPGSYNEQFF. The CDR3 DNA reads as TGTGCCAGCAGGAGACTACCCGGCTCCTACAATGAGCAGTTCTTC. The full variable domain, with the rest looked up from reference TRBV7-8 and TRBJ2-1, is GAGVSQSPRYKVAKRGQDVALRCDPISGHVSLFWYQQALGQGPEFLTYFQNEAQLDKSGLPSDRFFAERPEGSVSTLKIQRTQQEDSAVYLCASRRLPGSYNEQFFGPGTRLTVL.

This clonotype was picked up one time. A much larger clone sits a single nucleotide away, making a read error possible. V and J are TRBV7-6 and TRBJ2-1, with TRBD2 identical over 7 bases. Germline V gives CDR1 SGHVS, CDR2 FNYEAQ. The length of the CDR3 is 12 residues. CDR3 nucleotides: TGTGCCGGCAGCTCGGGGGGCAATGAGCAGTTCTTC. Translating it yields CAGSSGGNEQFF.

A remark on this clonotype: This could be a read error, since a much larger clone is one nucleotide away. This chain uses TRBV9 with TRBJ2-7; weak D call: TRBD2 (6 bases). CDR3 length equals 15 residues. The germline gives CDR1 SGDLS, CDR2 YYNGEE. V dropped 0 bases and J dropped 2 bases, with 12 bases sitting between them. CDR3 loop: CASSVGRDSPYEQYF. As DNA, the CDR3 is TGTGCCAGCAGCGTAGGGAGGGATAGCCCCTACGAGCAGTACTTC.

This clonotype was recorded at least ten times. The chain uses TRBV12-3 or TRBV12-4 and TRBJ2-5; 7 bases map to TRBD2. With V trimmed by 2 bases and J by 4 bases, 1 base remained unmatched. The CDR3 sequence is 13 residues long. Here the CDR3 reads CASSLLAGETQYF. CDR3 nucleotides: TGTGCCAGCAGTTTATTAGCGGGAGAGACCCAGTACTTC.

This clonotype showed up just a few times. The V and J genes are TRBV5-1 and TRBJ2-3; TRBD2 aligns across 14 bases. The CDR3 spans 18 residues. Trimming cost V 3 bases and J 3 bases; bases outside gene matches: 9. CDR1 is SGHRS and CDR2 is YFSETQ in the germline V gene. The chain's CDR3 is CASSSGGTSGGLTDTQYF. CDR3 in DNA: TGCGCCAGCAGCTCGGGAGGGACTAGCGGGGGTTTAACAGATACGCAGTATTTT. Combining the CDR3 with reference TRBV5-1 and TRBJ2-3 gives the whole variable domain KAGVTQTPRYLIKTRGQQVTLSCSPISGHRSVSWYQQTPGQGLQFLFEYFSETQRNKGNFPGRFSGRQFSNSRSEMNVSTLELGDSALYLCASSSGGTSGGLTDTQYFGPGTRLTVL.